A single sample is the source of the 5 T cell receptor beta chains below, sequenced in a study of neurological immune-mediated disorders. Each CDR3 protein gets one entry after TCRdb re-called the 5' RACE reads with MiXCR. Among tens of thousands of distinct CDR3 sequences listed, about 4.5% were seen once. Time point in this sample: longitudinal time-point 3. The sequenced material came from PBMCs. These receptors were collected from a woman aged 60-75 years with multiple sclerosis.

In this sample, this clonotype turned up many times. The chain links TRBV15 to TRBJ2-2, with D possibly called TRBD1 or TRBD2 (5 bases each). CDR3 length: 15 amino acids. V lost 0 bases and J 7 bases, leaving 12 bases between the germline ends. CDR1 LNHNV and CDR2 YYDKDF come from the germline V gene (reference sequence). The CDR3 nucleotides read TGTGCCACCAGCAGAGATCGAGTGGGACGCGGGGAGCTGTTTTTT. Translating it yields CATSRDRVGRGELFF.

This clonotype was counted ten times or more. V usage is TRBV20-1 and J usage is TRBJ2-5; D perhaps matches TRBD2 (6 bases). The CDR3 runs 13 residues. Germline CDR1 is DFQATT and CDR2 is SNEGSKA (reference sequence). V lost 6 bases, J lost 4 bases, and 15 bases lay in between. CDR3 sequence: CSASPLARETQYF. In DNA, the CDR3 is TGCAGTGCCAGCCCCCTAGCGAGAGAGACCCAGTACTTC.

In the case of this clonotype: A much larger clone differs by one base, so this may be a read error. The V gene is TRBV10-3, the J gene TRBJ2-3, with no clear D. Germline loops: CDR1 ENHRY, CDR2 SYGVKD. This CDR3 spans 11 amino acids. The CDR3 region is CAIKYTDMQYF. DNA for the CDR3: TGTGCCATCAAATACACAGATATGCAGTATTTT.

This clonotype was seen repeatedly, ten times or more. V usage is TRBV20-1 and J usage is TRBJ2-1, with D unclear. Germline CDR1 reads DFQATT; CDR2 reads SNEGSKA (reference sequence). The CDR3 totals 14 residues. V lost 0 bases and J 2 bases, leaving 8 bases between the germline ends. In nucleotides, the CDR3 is TGCAGTGCTAGAGAGGAAGGTCCCTACAATGAGCAGTTCTTC. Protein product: CSAREEGPYNEQFF.

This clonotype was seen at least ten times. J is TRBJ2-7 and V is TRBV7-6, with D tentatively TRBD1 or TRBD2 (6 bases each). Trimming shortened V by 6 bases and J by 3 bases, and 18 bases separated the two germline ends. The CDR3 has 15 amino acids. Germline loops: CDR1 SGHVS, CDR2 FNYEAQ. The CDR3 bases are TGTGCCAGCAGTCGAGACGGGGGCCCCGACTACGAGCAGTACTTC. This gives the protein CASSRDGGPDYEQYF.